This entry concerns a single T cell receptor (beta chain). The target antigen is unknown. The data belong to a study of monozygotic twins with inflammatory bowel disease. Points from the study as a whole: A reduction in TCRbeta diversity (inverse Simpson) was seen in IBD patients relative to healthy co-twins. Healthy twins showed more clonotype sharing with others than IBD patients, especially patients with disease activity.

UMIs with a 6-nucleotide sample barcode were added by template switching. TCRdb reprocessed the 5' RACE reads; each CDR3 protein has one entry and no DNA is given. Its listing shows roughly 200,000 distinct CDR3 sequences. Germline V gives CDR1 SGHTA, CDR2 FQGTGA. The CDR3 length is 18 residues. Total RNA was isolated from whole blood without T cell sorting. The sample taken for sequencing was blood. This clonotype originated in a human donor with ulcerative colitis or Crohn's disease, or a healthy co-twin of an affected twin (not recorded which). The V call is TRBV7-3, the J call TRBJ2-1; as DNA is missing, the TRBD2 call by TCRdb cannot be tested. CDR3 sequence reads: CASSAGGPTLRSYNEQFF.